The 4 T cell receptor beta chains below were found in one sample sequenced in a study of cytomegalovirus exposure and HLA in healthy donors. PCR was performed using 60 Vbeta and 13 Jbeta primers. TCRdb keeps only in-frame clones here, not all; method: immunoSEQ multiplex PCR. The profile shows about 110,000 clones, approximately 82% of them singletons. Material for sequencing was PBMCs. The source is a man younger than 40 in good health and CMV-seropositive.

The V gene is TRBV19, the J gene TRBJ1-6; 7 nucleotides agree with TRBD1. Germline loops: CDR1 LNHDA, CDR2 SQIVND (reference sequence). The CDR3 sequence is 15 residues long. V dropped 7 bases and J dropped 3; count of bases not matched to a gene: 6. The CDR3: CASMRQGGYNSPLHF. The DNA of the CDR3 is TGTGCCAGTATGCGACAGGGAGGCTATAATTCACCCCTCCACTTT. The full variable domain, rest sourced from reference TRBV19 and TRBJ1-6, is DGGITQSPKYLFRKEGQNVTLSCEQNLNHDAMYWYRQDPGQGLRLIYYSQIVNDFQKGDIAEGYSVSREKKESFPLTVTSAQKNPTAFYLCASMRQGGYNSPLHFGNGTRLTVT.

The chain recombines TRBV11-2 with TRBJ2-3, with a possible D match to TRBD2 (6 bases). This CDR3 is 14 amino acids long. V was trimmed by 3 bases and J by 8 bases, leaving 15 bases between them. Per germline, CDR1 SGHAT and CDR2 FQNNGV. Here the CDR3 reads CASSLGLPLATQYF. CDR3 sequence (DNA): TGTGCCAGCAGCTTGGGGCTGCCACTAGCTACGCAGTATTTT.

This chain connects TRBV19 to TRBJ2-6, with a possible D match to TRBD1 (5 bases). CDR1 and CDR2 (germline): LNHDA, SQIVND (reference sequence). V dropped 5 bases and J dropped 0 bases, with 11 bases sitting between them. CDR3 length: 16 residues. The chain's CDR3 is CASSPRQHSGANVLTF. The CDR3 DNA follows: TGTGCCAGTAGTCCTCGACAGCACTCTGGGGCCAACGTCCTGACTTTC.

This clone was observed once. The genes are TRBV4-3 and TRBJ2-3; tentatively, D is TRBD1 (6 bases). Germline CDR1 reads LGHNA; CDR2 reads YSLEER. Between the trimmed V and J ends, which lost 4 bases and 4 bases, there was a span of 24 bases. The CDR3 spans 18 residues. The CDR3 spells CASSPRLQGLGGADTQYF. For the CDR3, the DNA is TGCGCCAGCAGCCCTAGACTACAGGGCCTCGGTGGAGCAGATACGCAGTATTTT.